The T cell receptor (beta chain) described here comes from a study of early T cells in non-severe SARS-CoV-2 infection. Study-wide background: The chains were unpaired, and the sequenced material was bulk RNA from unsorted whole blood.

Unique molecular identifiers (one per individual cDNA molecule) were attached. A single record per CDR3 protein comes from TCRdb applying MiXCR to the 5' RACE reads. The data show about 73,000 distinct CDR3 sequences, around 13% seen once. Trimming stripped 3 bases from V and 1 base from J, with 10 bases between. The CDR3 loop spans 14 amino acids. The germline V gene has CDR1 SGHRS and CDR2 YFSETQ. This clonotype was observed a few times. The target antigen is unknown. Study outcomes and limitations: Anti-spike CD8 responses were favored by VDJdb matching, which missed private and CD4 specificities.

V and J are TRBV5-1 and TRBJ1-1; no reliable D call. This TCR was recovered from an adult who was a healthcare worker with PCR-confirmed SARS-CoV-2 infection or an uninfected control (not recorded which). Sequenced: whole blood. The CDR3 here is CASSSHGENTEAFF. CDR3 sequence (DNA): TGCGCCAGCAGCTCACACGGGGAGAACACTGAAGCTTTCTTT.